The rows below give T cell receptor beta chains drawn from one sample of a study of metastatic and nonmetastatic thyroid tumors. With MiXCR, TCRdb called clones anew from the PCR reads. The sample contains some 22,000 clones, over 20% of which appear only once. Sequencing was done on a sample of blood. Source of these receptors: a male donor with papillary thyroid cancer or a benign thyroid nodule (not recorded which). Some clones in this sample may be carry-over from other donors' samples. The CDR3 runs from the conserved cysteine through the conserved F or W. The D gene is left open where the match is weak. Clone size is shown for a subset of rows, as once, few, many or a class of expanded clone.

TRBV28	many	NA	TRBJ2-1	TGTGCCAGCAGGGGGGAGACCTACAATGAGCAGTTCTTC	CASRGETYNEQFF
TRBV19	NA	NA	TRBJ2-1	TGTGCCAGTAGCATCCCATCCGGGGGATACAATGAGCAGTTCTTC	CASSIPSGGYNEQFF
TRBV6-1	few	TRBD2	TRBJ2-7	TGTGCCAGCAGTTATTTAGGGACTAGCTACGAGCAGTACTTC	CASSYLGTSYEQYF
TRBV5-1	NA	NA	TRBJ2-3	TGCGCCAGCAGCTTGGTCGGGACCACCACAGATACGCAGTATTTT	CASSLVGTTTDTQYF
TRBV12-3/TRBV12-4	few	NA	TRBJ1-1	TGTGCCAGCAGTTTTGGACGGCTGAACACTGAAGCTTTCTTT	CASSFGRLNTEAFF
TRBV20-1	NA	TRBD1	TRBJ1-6	TGCAGTGCTGCCGGACAGGGCAATTCACCCCTCCACTTT	CSAAGQGNSPLHF
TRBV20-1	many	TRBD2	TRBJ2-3	TGCAGTGCTCATTACGGACTAGCGGGTTCTGTGGATACGCAGTATTTT	CSAHYGLAGSVDTQYF
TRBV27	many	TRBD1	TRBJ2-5	TGTGCCAGCAGTCGCGGGACAGGGGAGGGTTGGGAGACCCAGTACTTC	CASSRGTGEGWETQYF
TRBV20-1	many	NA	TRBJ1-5	TGCAGTGTTACAAGACAGTCCAATCAGCCCCAGCATTTT	CSVTRQSNQPQHF
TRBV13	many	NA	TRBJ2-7	TGTGCCAGCCGAAAGGGCGGGAAGGTTTACGAGCAGTACTTC	CASRKGGKVYEQYF
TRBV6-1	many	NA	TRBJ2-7	TGTGCCAGCAGTGAACCCGGGACCTACGAGCAGTACTTC	CASSEPGTYEQYF
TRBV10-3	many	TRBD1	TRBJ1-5	TGTGCCACCGACAGGGATAACAATCAGCCCCAGCATTTT	CATDRDNNQPQHF
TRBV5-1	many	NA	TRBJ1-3	TGCGCCAGCAGCCCACCCATGACACCGAGCTCTGGAAACACCATATATTTT	CASSPPMTPSSGNTIYF
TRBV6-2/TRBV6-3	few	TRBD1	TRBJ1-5	TGTGCCAGCAATTACGTCAGACAGGGGCATCAGCCCCAGCATTTT	CASNYVRQGHQPQHF
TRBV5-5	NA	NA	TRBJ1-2	TGTGCCAGCAGCCGGGGGGCAGGATCTTATAACTATGGCTACACCTTC	CASSRGAGSYNYGYTF
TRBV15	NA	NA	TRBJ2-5	TGTGCCACCAGCATAGGTGGGACGCTACAAGAGACCCAGTACTTC	CATSIGGTLQETQYF
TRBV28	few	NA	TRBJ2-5	TGTGCCAGCAGTGAGTGGGTCATAAAAGAGACCCAGTACTTC	CASSEWVIKETQYF
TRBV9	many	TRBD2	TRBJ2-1	TGTGCCAGCAGCGCCACCAGCGGGAGTAATACGCAGGGGAATGAGCAGTTCTTC	CASSATSGSNTQGNEQFF
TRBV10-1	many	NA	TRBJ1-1	TGCGCCAGCAGACGACAATCGAACACTGAAGCTTTCTTT	CASRRQSNTEAFF
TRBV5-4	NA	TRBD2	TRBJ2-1	TGTGCCAGCAGCTTACTTCGGAGGGTAGCGGGAGATGAGCAGTTCTTC	CASSLLRRVAGDEQFF
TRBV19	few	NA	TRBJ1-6	TGTGCCAGTAACCAGAATAATTCACCCCTCCACTTT	CASNQNNSPLHF
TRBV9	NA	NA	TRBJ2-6	TGTGCCAGCAGCTACCCAGGGGTCCTTGTAGGGGCCAACGTCCTGACTTTC	CASSYPGVLVGANVLTF
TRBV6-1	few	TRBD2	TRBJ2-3	TGTGCCAGCAAACCGGGACTAGCTAGCACAGATACGCAGTATTTT	CASKPGLASTDTQYF
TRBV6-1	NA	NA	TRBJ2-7	TGTGCCAGCAGCCCCGTCCCCGGGACCTTCTCCTACGAGCAGTACTTC	CASSPVPGTFSYEQYF
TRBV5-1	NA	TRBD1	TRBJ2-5	TGCGCCAGCAGCTTGGAGGGGGCAGGAGAGACCCAGTACTTC	CASSLEGAGETQYF
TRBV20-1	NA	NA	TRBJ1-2	TGCAGTGCTCCGACAGTATCCCTAGATGTCTACACCTTC	CSAPTVSLDVYTF
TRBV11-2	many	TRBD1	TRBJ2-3	TGTGCCAGCAGCTTAACCGGGACAGGGGTACATACGCAGTATTTT	CASSLTGTGVHTQYF
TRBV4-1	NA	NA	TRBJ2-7	TGCGCCAGCAGCCAAGATCACGTTGCGATACCCTACGAGCAGTACTTC	CASSQDHVAIPYEQYF
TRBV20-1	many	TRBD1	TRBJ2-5	TGCAGTGCCCGAGGGACAGGGGGAGAAATAGAGACCCAGTACTTC	CSARGTGGEIETQYF
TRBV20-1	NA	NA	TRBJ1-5	TGCAGTGCTACTAGGGTTGACAATCAGCCCCAGCATTTT	CSATRVDNQPQHF
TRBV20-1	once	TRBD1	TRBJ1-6	TGCAGTGCTGCGAGACAGGGGGGCAATTCACCCCTCCACTTT	CSAARQGGNSPLHF
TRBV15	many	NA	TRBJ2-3	TGTGCCACCAGCAGAGATCGGATGGATACGCAGTATTTT	CATSRDRMDTQYF
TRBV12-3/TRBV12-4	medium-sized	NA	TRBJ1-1	TGTGCCAGCAGTTTACTGGCTTCTCAAGCTTTCTTT	CASSLLASQAFF